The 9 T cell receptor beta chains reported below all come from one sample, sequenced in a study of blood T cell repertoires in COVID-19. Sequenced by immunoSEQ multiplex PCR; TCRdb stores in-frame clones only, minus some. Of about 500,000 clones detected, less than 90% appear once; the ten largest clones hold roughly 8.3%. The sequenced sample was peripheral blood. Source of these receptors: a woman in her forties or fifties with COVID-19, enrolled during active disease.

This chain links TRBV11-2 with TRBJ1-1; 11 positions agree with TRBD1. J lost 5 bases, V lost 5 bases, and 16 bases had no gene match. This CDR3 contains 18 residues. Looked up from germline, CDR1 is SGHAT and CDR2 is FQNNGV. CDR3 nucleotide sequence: TGTGCCAGCAGCCATTACAGGGGGACAGGGGGACGGGGTACTGAAGCTTTCTTT. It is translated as CASSHYRGTGGRGTEAFF. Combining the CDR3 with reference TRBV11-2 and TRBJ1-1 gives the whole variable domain EAGVAQSPRYKIIEKRQSVAFWCNPISGHATLYWYQQILGQGPKLLIQFQNNGVVDDSQLPKDRFSAERLKGVDSTLKIQPAKLEDSAVYLCASSHYRGTGGRGTEAFFGQGTRLTVV.

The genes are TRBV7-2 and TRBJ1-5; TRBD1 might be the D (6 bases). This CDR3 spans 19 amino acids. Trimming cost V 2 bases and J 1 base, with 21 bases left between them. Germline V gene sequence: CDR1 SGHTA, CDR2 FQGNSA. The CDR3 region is CASSLSRGAGRWSNQPQHF. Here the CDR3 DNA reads TGTGCCAGCAGCTTATCTCGGGGGGCAGGTAGATGGAGCAATCAGCCCCAGCATTTT. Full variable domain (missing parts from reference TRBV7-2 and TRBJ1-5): GAGVSQSPSNKVTEKGKDVELRCDPISGHTALYWYRQSLGQGLEFLIYFQGNSAPDKSGLPSDRFSAERTGGSVSTLTIQRTQQEDSAVYLCASSLSRGAGRWSNQPQHFGDGTRLSIL.

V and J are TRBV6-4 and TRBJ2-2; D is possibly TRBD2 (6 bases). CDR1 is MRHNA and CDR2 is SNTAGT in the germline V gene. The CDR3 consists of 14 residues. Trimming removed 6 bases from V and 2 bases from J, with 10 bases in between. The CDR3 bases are TGTGCCAGCAGCGGGACTCTAAACACCGGGGAGCTGTTTTTT. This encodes CASSGTLNTGELFF.

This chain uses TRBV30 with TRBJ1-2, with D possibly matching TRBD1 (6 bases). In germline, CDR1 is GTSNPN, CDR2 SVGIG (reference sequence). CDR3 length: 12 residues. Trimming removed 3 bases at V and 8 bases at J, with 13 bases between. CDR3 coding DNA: TGTGCCTGGAGCGCTGGGACACCCGGCTACACCTTC. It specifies CAWSAGTPGYTF.

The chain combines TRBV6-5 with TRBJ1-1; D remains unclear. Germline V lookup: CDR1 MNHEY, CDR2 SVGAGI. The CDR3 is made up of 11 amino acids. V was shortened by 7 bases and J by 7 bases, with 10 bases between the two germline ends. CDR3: CASTYYSEAFF. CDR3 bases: TGTGCCAGCACTTATTATAGTGAAGCTTTCTTT.

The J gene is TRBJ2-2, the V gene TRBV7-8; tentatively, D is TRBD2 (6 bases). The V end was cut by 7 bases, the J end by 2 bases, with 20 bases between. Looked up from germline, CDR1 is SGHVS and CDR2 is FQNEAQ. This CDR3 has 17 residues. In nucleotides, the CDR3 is TGTGCCAGCATCCCGCCTCGACTAGGGGACAACACCGGGGAGCTGTTTTTT. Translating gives CASIPPRLGDNTGELFF.

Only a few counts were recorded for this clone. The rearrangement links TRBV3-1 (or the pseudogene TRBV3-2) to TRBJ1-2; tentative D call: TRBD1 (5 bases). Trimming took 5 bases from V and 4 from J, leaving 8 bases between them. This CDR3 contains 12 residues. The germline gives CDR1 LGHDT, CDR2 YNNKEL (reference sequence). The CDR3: CASSYQGYGYTF. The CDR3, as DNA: TGTGCCAGCAGCTATCAGGGCTATGGCTACACCTTC.

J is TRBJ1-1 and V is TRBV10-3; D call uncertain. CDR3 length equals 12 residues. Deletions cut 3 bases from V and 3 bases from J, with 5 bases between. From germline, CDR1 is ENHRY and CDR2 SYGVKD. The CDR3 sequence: CAISDRDTEAFF. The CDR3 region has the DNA TGTGCCATCAGTGATAGAGACACTGAAGCTTTCTTT.

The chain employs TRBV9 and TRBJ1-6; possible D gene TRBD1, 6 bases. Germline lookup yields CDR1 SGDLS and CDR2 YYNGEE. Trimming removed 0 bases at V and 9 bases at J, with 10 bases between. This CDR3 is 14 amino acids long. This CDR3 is CASSVAGAGSPLHF. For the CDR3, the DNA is TGTGCCAGCAGCGTAGCAGGGGCGGGTTCACCCCTCCACTTT. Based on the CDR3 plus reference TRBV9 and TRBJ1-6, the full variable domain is DSGVTQTPKHLITATGQRVTLRCSPRSGDLSVYWYQQSLDQGLQFLIQYYNGEERAKGNILERFSAQQFPDLHSELNLSSLELGDSALYFCASSVAGAGSPLHFGNGTRLTVT.